This TCR beta chain emerged from a study of T cell changes during pregnancy in multiple sclerosis. Clones were sequenced by immunoSEQ multiplex PCR, and TCRdb holds only the in-frame ones, with some missing. The sample lists some 40,000 clones; about 90% were seen once. This TCR came from a female donor with multiple sclerosis, enrolled in a pregnancy study. Sequencing used CD8+ T cells from peripheral blood mononuclear cells, obtained before pregnancy.

The CDR3 DNA sequence: TGTGCCAGTCAAACTAAGTCTAGCGGGAGGGCCGTCCCCTACGAGCAGTACTTC. This gives the protein CASQTKSSGRAVPYEQYF. This chain uses TRBV27 with TRBJ2-7, with 12 nucleotides matching TRBD2. Germline assignment: CDR1 MNHEY and CDR2 SMNVEV (reference sequence). V dropped 9 bases and J dropped 2; count of bases not matched to a gene: 17. The CDR3 sequence is 18 residues long.